What follows is one T cell receptor beta chain and its context. CDR3 size: 12 residues. With V trimmed by 7 bases and J by 3 bases, 3 bases remained unmatched. CDR1 is SQVTM and CDR2 is ANQGSEA in the germline V gene. The sample originates from a study of blood T cell repertoires in COVID-19. In the study overall: The study drew acute and convalescent COVID-19 samples from the United States, Italy and Spain.

Using immunoSEQ multiplex PCR, the repertoire was profiled, and TCRdb retains in-frame clones only, with some absent. The sample includes about 130,000 clones, nearly 70% seen only once; the top ten take approximately 2%. The sample consisted of peripheral blood. The receptor's source is a woman in her seventies with acute or convalescent COVID-19. The genes are TRBV29-1 and TRBJ1-1, with 9 nucleotides matching TRBD1. This chain's CDR3 is CSAGQGHTEAFF. DNA for the CDR3: TGCAGCGCTGGACAGGGGCACACTGAAGCTTTCTTT.